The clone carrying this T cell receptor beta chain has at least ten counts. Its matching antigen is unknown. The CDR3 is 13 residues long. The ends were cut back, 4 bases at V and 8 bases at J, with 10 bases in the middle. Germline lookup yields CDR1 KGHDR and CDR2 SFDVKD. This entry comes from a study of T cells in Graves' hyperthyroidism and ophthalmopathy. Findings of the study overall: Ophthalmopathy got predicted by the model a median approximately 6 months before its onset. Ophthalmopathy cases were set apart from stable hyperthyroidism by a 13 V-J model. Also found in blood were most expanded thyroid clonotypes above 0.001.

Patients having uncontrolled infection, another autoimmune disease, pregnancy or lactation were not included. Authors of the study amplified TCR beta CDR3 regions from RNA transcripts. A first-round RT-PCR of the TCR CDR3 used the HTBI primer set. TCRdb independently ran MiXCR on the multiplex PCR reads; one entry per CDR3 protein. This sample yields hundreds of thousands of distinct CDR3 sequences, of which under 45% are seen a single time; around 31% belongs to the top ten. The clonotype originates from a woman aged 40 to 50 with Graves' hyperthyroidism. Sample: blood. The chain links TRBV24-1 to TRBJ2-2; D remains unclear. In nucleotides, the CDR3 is TGTGCCACCAGTGACCTCGTCCAGGGGGAGCTGTTTTTT. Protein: CATSDLVQGELFF.